Listed below are T cell receptor beta chains from one sample, sequenced in a study of T-cell memory formation after mild COVID-19. One entry per CDR3 protein results from TCRdb running MiXCR on the 5' RACE reads. Of about 430,000 distinct CDR3 sequences listed, about 20% are singletons. Material for sequencing was PBMCs or a T cell subset sorted from them (not recorded which). These receptors all stem from a young man who had mild COVID-19 (a few samples of this study predate the infection). Cell type and time point are not known. Both conserved end residues are part of each CDR3. A D gene is named only where the DNA matches it firmly. Clone size is stated in some rows and not others, as once, few, many or a class when expanded.

>.|TRBJ2-5|TRBV20-1|.
TGCAGTGCTAGAGATGGGGGGCAAGAGACCCAGTACTTC
CSARDGGQETQYF
>.|TRBJ2-7|TRBV6-1|.
TGTGCCAGCAGTGAACTGGGTTCCTACGAGCAGTACTTC
CASSELGSYEQYF
>few|TRBJ2-1|TRBV28|TRBD1
TGTGCCAGCAGCGGGACAGGGGGCGCGAATGAGCAGTTCTTC
CASSGTGGANEQFF
>.|TRBJ1-2|TRBV9|TRBD1
TGTGCCAGCAGCGTAGGTGTAGGACAGGGGTCCGGGTATGGCTACACCTTC
CASSVGVGQGSGYGYTF
>.|TRBJ2-5|TRBV20-1|.
TGCAGTGCTAGAGATCTCCGGGAGACCCAGTACTTC
CSARDLRETQYF
>few|TRBJ2-5|TRBV7-7|TRBD1
TGTGCCAGCAGCTTTGGGACAGGGAGGGGAGAGACCCAGTACTTC
CASSFGTGRGETQYF
>few|TRBJ1-1|TRBV6-1|TRBD1
TGTGCCAGCAGTGAAGGACAGGGGGCTTTCACTGAAGCTTTCTTT
CASSEGQGAFTEAFF
>few|TRBJ2-3|TRBV12-3/TRBV12-4|TRBD1
TGTGCCAGCAGCCGTCCCAGGGGGCGCCTCGATCCCCCAGATACGCAGTATTTT
CASSRPRGRLDPPDTQYF
>few|TRBJ2-7|TRBV23-1|TRBD1
TGCGCCAGCAGTAACAGGGGCTCCTACGAGCAGTACTTC
CASSNRGSYEQYF
>few|TRBJ2-4|TRBV7-2|.
TGTGCCAGCAGCTTAGCGGGGGGGCTTTACAACATTCAGTACTTC
CASSLAGGLYNIQYF
>.|TRBJ1-1|TRBV20-1|.
TGCAGTGCTAGAGATTTTCGGCGAGGCACTGAAGCTTTCTTT
CSARDFRRGTEAFF
>.|TRBJ2-1|TRBV2|.
TGTGCCAGCAAAACGGGGGAGTTGTACAATGAGCAGTTCTTC
CASKTGELYNEQFF
>few|TRBJ1-6|TRBV7-3|.
TGTGCCAGCAGCCGTAGAGCTCCCGGGGCCACCCTCCACTTT
CASSRRAPGATLHF
>few|TRBJ1-6|TRBV7-9|.
TGTGCCAGCAGCCCGCCGACAGGAGCGAATTCACCCCTCCACTTT
CASSPPTGANSPLHF
>few|TRBJ2-1|TRBV4-1|TRBD2
TGCGCCAGCAGCCAAGATCCCAGCGGGGCCACCTCCTACAATGAGCAGTTCTTC
CASSQDPSGATSYNEQFF
>.|TRBJ2-1|TRBV5-1|TRBD2
TGCGCCAGCAGCTTGTGGCTAGCGGGGGGGCGCAATGAGCAGTTCTTC
CASSLWLAGGRNEQFF
>.|TRBJ2-3|TRBV6-5|.
TGTGCCAGCAGTTACTCAGGGGGGTCCCGTCTTAGCACAGATACGCAGTATTTT
CASSYSGGSRLSTDTQYF
>few|TRBJ2-2|TRBV18|.
TGTGCCAGCTCGCCCGGGACTTTTATGAGGGAGCTGTTTTTT
CASSPGTFMRELFF
>.|TRBJ2-1|TRBV12-3/TRBV12-4|TRBD2
TGTGCCAGCAGTTTATCGTGGACTAGCGGGGGGGCCGTCCCCTACAATGAGCAGTTCTTC
CASSLSWTSGGAVPYNEQFF
>few|TRBJ2-1|TRBV6-2/TRBV6-3|TRBD2
TGTGCCAGCAGTGATCCCGGGACTAGCGCCTACAATGAGCAGTTCTTC
CASSDPGTSAYNEQFF
>.|TRBJ2-5|TRBV4-3|.
TGCGCCAGCAGCCAAGAAACCGGGGCGCTAGACGTGGGGACCCAGTACTTC
CASSQETGALDVGTQYF
>few|TRBJ2-5|TRBV11-2|.
TGTGCCACAGGGAGTGAGATCCAAGAGACCCAGTACTTC
CATGSEIQETQYF
>few|TRBJ1-4|TRBV4-2|TRBD1
TGTGCCAGCAGCCAAGATCGGGGGACAGGGGATGAAAAACTGTTTTTT
CASSQDRGTGDEKLFF
>few|TRBJ1-2|TRBV11-2|TRBD1
TGTGCCAGCAGCCCCTGGGACAGGGTAGATGGCTACACCTTC
CASSPWDRVDGYTF
>few|TRBJ2-3|TRBV12-3/TRBV12-4|TRBD2
TGTGCCAGCAGCTCTATCAGCGGGGGACGGGCAGATACGCAGTATTTT
CASSSISGGRADTQYF
>few|TRBJ2-3|TRBV5-5|.
TGTGCCAGCAGCCCCCCCCCGACCAGCACAGATACGCAGTATTTT
CASSPPPTSTDTQYF
>.|TRBJ2-7|TRBV4-2|TRBD1
TGTGCCAGCAGCCAAGACAGGGGGCTTCTCGAGCAGTACTTC
CASSQDRGLLEQYF
>.|TRBJ2-7|TRBV29-1|.
TGCAGCGTTGTGAGATCAGGGTCCTACGAGCAGTACTTC
CSVVRSGSYEQYF
>few|TRBJ2-2|TRBV7-2|.
TGTGCCAGCAAATACGGCGGGGAGCTGTTTTTT
CASKYGGELFF
>few|TRBJ1-1|TRBV5-1|.
TGCGCCAGCAGCTTGACAAGTGAAGCTTTCTTT
CASSLTSEAFF
>few|TRBJ1-1|TRBV4-1|.
TGCGCCAGCAGCCAAGAGGGTGCTGGACAGTCAAACACTGAAGCTTTCTTT
CASSQEGAGQSNTEAFF
>few|TRBJ2-3|TRBV24-1|.
TGTGCCACCAGTGATTCGAGCAGGGGCCATAAAGATACGCAGTATTTT
CATSDSSRGHKDTQYF
>.|TRBJ2-3|TRBV20-1|.
TGCAGTGCTAGAGATGGGGGAGGGGGGGCAGATACGCAGTATTTT
CSARDGGGGADTQYF
>.|TRBJ2-7|TRBV4-3|.
TGCGCCAGCAGCCAGATCAACGGCGAAGCCTACGAGCAGTACTTC
CASSQINGEAYEQYF
>.|TRBJ1-2|TRBV5-4|TRBD1
TGTGCCAGCAGCTTGGGGGGACAGGGAGGCACCTATGGCTACACCTTC
CASSLGGQGGTYGYTF
>.|TRBJ1-1|TRBV5-5|TRBD1
TGTGCCAGCAGCTTAGCAGGGGGGAGTCGAGCTTTCTTT
CASSLAGGSRAFF
>.|TRBJ2-5|TRBV2|TRBD1
TGTGCCAGCAGCCTCAGGACAGGGGGCAGGGAGACCCAGTACTTC
CASSLRTGGRETQYF
>.|TRBJ2-1|TRBV20-1|TRBD1
TGCAGTGCTGGGGCCACAGGGGATTCTCCTAATGAGCAGTTCTTC
CSAGATGDSPNEQFF
>.|TRBJ1-2|TRBV15|TRBD1
TGTGCCACCCTTAATGCAGGGGGCGTCTATGGCTACACCTTC
CATLNAGGVYGYTF
>few|TRBJ1-1|TRBV21-1|.
TGTGCCAGCAGTAACGACAGGGGAGGCTGGATAAACACTGAAGCTTTCTTT
CASSNDRGGWINTEAFF
>.|TRBJ2-3|TRBV7-9|TRBD2
TGTGCCAGCACCCCTAGCGGGGGGGCAGATACGCAGTATTTT
CASTPSGGADTQYF
>.|TRBJ2-5|TRBV20-1|TRBD2
TGCAGTGCTCGACCACCGTGGGCAGCGGGGGTAAGGTCGCAGACCCAGTACTTC
CSARPPWAAGVRSQTQYF
>.|TRBJ2-3|TRBV29-1|TRBD2
TGCAGCGTTGCAACGGGAGGCATCACAGATACGCAGTATTTT
CSVATGGITDTQYF
>few|TRBJ1-5|TRBV4-1|.
TGCGCCAGCAGCCCCTCAGCCGCGGGGGATAGCAATCAGCCCCAGCATTTT
CASSPSAAGDSNQPQHF
>few|TRBJ1-1|TRBV24-1|TRBD1
TGTGCCACCAACCGAGGCCTTCAGGGGGACACTGAAGCTTTCTTT
CATNRGLQGDTEAFF
>.|TRBJ2-2|TRBV18|TRBD1
TGTGCCAGCTCACAGGGACAGCGGAGTCCCGGGGAGCTGTTTTTT
CASSQGQRSPGELFF
>.|TRBJ1-2|TRBV20-1|.
TGCAGTGCGGCCCCAGCTAACTATGGCTACACCTTC
CSAAPANYGYTF
>.|TRBJ1-2|TRBV30|.
TGTGCCTGGGAGGGCCTAACCGGGAGAACTGGCTACACCTTC
CAWEGLTGRTGYTF
>.|TRBJ2-3|TRBV4-3|.
TGCGCCAGCAGCCAAGGGACTCTGGGTGCAGATACGCAGTATTTT
CASSQGTLGADTQYF
>once|TRBJ2-1|TRBV4-1|.
TGCGCCAGCAGCAAAGCGAGGAATGAGCAGTTCTTC
CASSKARNEQFF
>.|TRBJ1-2|TRBV6-5|.
TGTGCCAGCACGGCGACCAAGGACTCTAACTATGGCTACACCTTC
CASTATKDSNYGYTF
>few|TRBJ2-5|TRBV6-2/TRBV6-3|TRBD1
TGTGCCAGCGGATCGACAGGGGGCGAGGGGACCCAGTACTTC
CASGSTGGEGTQYF
>.|TRBJ1-2|TRBV6-2/TRBV6-3|.
TGTGCCAGCAGTCGGGGGACGGTTTATTTCACCTTC
CASSRGTVYFTF